These T cell receptor beta chains were read from a single sample in a study of blood T cell repertoires in COVID-19. The table came from immunoSEQ multiplex PCR; TCRdb's copy has only in-frame clones and leaves some out. The repertoire holds approximately 460,000 clones, roughly 89% seen once, with roughly 0.84% in the top ten. The sequenced material came from peripheral blood. The receptors derive from a man younger than 35 with COVID-19, enrolled during active disease. CDR3s include the opening cysteine and the closing phenylalanine or tryptophan. Each record gives: clone size, J gene, V gene, D gene, CDR3 DNA, CDR3 protein. The D gene is left open where the match is weak. Some rows have no size entry. The others give once, few or many, or a class for an expanded clone.

>-|TRBJ2-7|TRBV6-5|TRBD1
TGTGCCAGCAGGCAAGGGACAGTCCGCTCCTACGAGCAGTACTTC
CASRQGTVRSYEQYF
>once|TRBJ2-2|TRBV7-7|-
TGTGCCAGCAGTCCAACAGGGTCCCAAAACACCGGGGAGCTGTTTTTT
CASSPTGSQNTGELFF
>once|TRBJ2-5|TRBV18|-
TGTGCCAGCTCACCAAGCGCAAGGGGTGTGACCGGGACCCAGTACTTC
CASSPSARGVTGTQYF
>-|TRBJ2-5|TRBV9|TRBD1
TGTGCCAGCAGCGTAGTTCCGGACAGGGGAGAGACCCAGTACTTC
CASSVVPDRGETQYF
>-|TRBJ2-1|TRBV10-3|-
TGTGCCATCAGTGCCAGCTCCTACAATGAGCAGTTCTTC
CAISASSYNEQFF
>-|TRBJ2-7|TRBV29-1|-
TGCAGCGCCGAGGACAGTGCCTACGAGCAGTACTTC
CSAEDSAYEQYF
>-|TRBJ1-1|TRBV29-1|-
TGCAGCGTTGTAGCCGCAGCTATGAACACTGAAGCTTTCTTT
CSVVAAAMNTEAFF
>-|TRBJ1-3|TRBV9|-
TGTGCCAGCAGCGTAGATCCGGGAAACACCATATATTTT
CASSVDPGNTIYF
>-|TRBJ2-1|TRBV3-1/TRBV3-2|TRBD2
TGTGCCAGCAGCCAAGATCCCGGGAGGGCCAATGAGCAGTTCTTC
CASSQDPGRANEQFF
>-|TRBJ1-2|TRBV9|-
TGTGCCAGCAGCGGGGCCAAAGGCTACACCTTC
CASSGAKGYTF
>-|TRBJ1-2|TRBV4-1|-
TGCGCCAGCAGCCAACTAATGGCGGGGAATGGCTACACCTTC
CASSQLMAGNGYTF
>-|TRBJ2-5|TRBV7-2|TRBD2
TGTGCCAGCAGCTTAGGGACTAGCCGTGAGACCCAGTACTTC
CASSLGTSRETQYF
>-|TRBJ1-5|TRBV7-8|-
TGTGCCAGCAGCTTATCAGGGATATTCAATCAGCCCCAGCATTTT
CASSLSGIFNQPQHF
>-|TRBJ2-3|TRBV29-1|TRBD2
TGCAGCGTTGAGGGAAGCGGGGGGGCCACAGATACGCAGTATTTT
CSVEGSGGATDTQYF
>-|TRBJ1-3|TRBV3-1/TRBV3-2|TRBD1
TGTGCCAGCAGCCCAGAAGTGGGACAGCGAAACACCATATATTTT
CASSPEVGQRNTIYF
>-|TRBJ1-1|TRBV19|-
TGTGCCAGTAGTATCAGACAGTCAAGGTTCGGAGCTTTCTTT
CASSIRQSRFGAFF
>-|TRBJ1-2|TRBV11-1|TRBD1
TGTGCCAGCAGCCGGGACAGAGTCGCTAACTATGGCTACACCTTC
CASSRDRVANYGYTF
>once|TRBJ2-2|TRBV7-9|TRBD2
TGTGCCAGTCCCTATATCGCGGGAGGAGTATACACCGGGGAGCTGTTTTTT
CASPYIAGGVYTGELFF
>-|TRBJ2-7|TRBV9|-
TGTGCCAGCAGCGTACGTGAGTCCCCCTACGAGCAGTACTTC
CASSVRESPYEQYF
>-|TRBJ1-2|TRBV20-1|TRBD1
TGCGGAGGGACAGAGGGGGTTGGCTACACCTTC
CGGTEGVGYTF
>-|TRBJ2-5|TRBV7-3|-
TGTGCCAGCAGCCTACAGGGTTGGGAGACCCAGTACTTC
CASSLQGWETQYF
>-|TRBJ2-2|TRBV9|TRBD2
TGTGCCAGCAGCGAAGGGACTAGCGGGGGGACCGGGGAGCTGTTTTTT
CASSEGTSGGTGELFF
>-|TRBJ2-2|TRBV24-1|-
TGTGCCACCAGTGATCCCAGGGCGAACACCGGGGAGCTGTTTTTT
CATSDPRANTGELFF
>-|TRBJ2-1|TRBV27|TRBD2
TGTGCCAGCAGTTCTTTCGGGACTAGCGGCGTTCGCGATGAGCAGTTCTTC
CASSSFGTSGVRDEQFF
>-|TRBJ1-4|TRBV7-9|-
TGTGCCAGCAGCTTAGGGCAGGGGCGGGAAAAACTGTTTTTT
CASSLGQGREKLFF
>-|TRBJ2-3|TRBV10-1|-
TGCGCCAGCAGTGATATGGGACAAGCCCCCGATACGCAGTATTTT
CASSDMGQAPDTQYF
>-|TRBJ2-2|TRBV2|-
TGTGCCAGCAGTAGCCTGGCCGGGGAGCTGTTTTTT
CASSSLAGELFF
>-|TRBJ1-4|TRBV28|TRBD1
TGTGCCAGCAGCGATCCGGGACAGGGAGTTGAAAAACTGTTTTTT
CASSDPGQGVEKLFF
>-|TRBJ2-7|TRBV6-6|TRBD1
TGTGCCAGCATCGATCGACAGGGTACCTACGAGCAGTACTTC
CASIDRQGTYEQYF
>-|TRBJ1-1|TRBV7-9|-
TGTGCCAGCAGATCAAAGACAGAAATGAACACTGAAGCTTTCTTT
CASRSKTEMNTEAFF
>-|TRBJ1-3|TRBV9|-
TGTGCCAGCACCGCAGGGGACTCTGGAAACACCATATATTTT
CASTAGDSGNTIYF
>-|TRBJ2-1|TRBV25-1|-
TGTGCCAGCAGTGGGAGCGGTTCCAATGAGCAGTTCTTC
CASSGSGSNEQFF
>-|TRBJ1-4|TRBV5-1|-
TGCGCCAGCAGCCTCACAGGGTCTTCTAATGAAAAACTGTTTTTT
CASSLTGSSNEKLFF
>-|TRBJ2-1|TRBV7-9|TRBD2
TGTGCCAGCAGCTTCGGCGGGAGGGCGATTGGTGAGCAGTTCTTC
CASSFGGRAIGEQFF
>-|TRBJ2-4|TRBV7-2|TRBD2
TGTGCCAGCAGGAAAAGCGGGGGCGTAGCCAAAAACATTCAGTACTTC
CASRKSGGVAKNIQYF
>-|TRBJ2-7|TRBV29-1|-
TGCAGCGTTCGTGGTAGTTTCGGTAACGAGCAGTACTTC
CSVRGSFGNEQYF
>-|TRBJ2-6|TRBV5-4|-
TGTGCCAGCAGCTCTGGAGGGGCTGGGGCCAACGTCCTGACTTTC
CASSSGGAGANVLTF
>-|TRBJ1-3|TRBV7-9|-
TGTGCCAGCAGCTTAGCCGGGAGCTCTGGAAACACCATATATTTT
CASSLAGSSGNTIYF
>once|TRBJ2-1|TRBV11-2|TRBD2
TGTGCCAGCAGCTCGACTAGCGGGAGGGATAGTGAGCAGTTCTTC
CASSSTSGRDSEQFF
>-|TRBJ1-6|TRBV3-1/TRBV3-2|-
TGTGCCAGCAGCCAAGGTCCGGTTGATTCACCCCTCCACTTT
CASSQGPVDSPLHF
>-|TRBJ1-4|TRBV29-1|-
TGCAGCGTACGACAGAGGACAAATGAAAAACTGTTTTTT
CSVRQRTNEKLFF
>-|TRBJ2-2|TRBV3-1/TRBV3-2|-
TGTGCCAGCAGCCCTCAGGGGTTCGGCACCGGGGAGCTGTTTTTT
CASSPQGFGTGELFF
>-|TRBJ2-6|TRBV7-2|-
TGTGCCAGCAGCTTAGGGGGGCCCGGGGCCAACGTCCTGACTTTC
CASSLGGPGANVLTF
>once|TRBJ1-6|TRBV7-8|-
TGTGCCAGCAGCTTAGCGCAGAATTCACCCCTCCACTTT
CASSLAQNSPLHF
>-|TRBJ2-3|TRBV2|TRBD2
TGTGCCAGCAGCACTAGCGGGAGCACAGATACGCAGTATTTT
CASSTSGSTDTQYF
>-|TRBJ2-7|TRBV14|TRBD1
TGTGCCAGCAGCCAGGCCGGGACAGGGAGCTACGAGCAGTACTTC
CASSQAGTGSYEQYF
>-|TRBJ1-1|TRBV7-9|-
TGTGCCAGCAGCTTAGGGTGGGGACTCAAGAACACTGAAGCTTTCTTT
CASSLGWGLKNTEAFF
>-|TRBJ1-4|TRBV15|-
TGTGCCACCAGCAGAGGGAGTGGGACTAATGAAAAACTGTTTTTT
CATSRGSGTNEKLFF
>-|TRBJ1-3|TRBV5-1|-
TGCGCCAGCAGCTCCGAGGGGGGGGCTGGAAACACCATATATTTT
CASSSEGGAGNTIYF
>-|TRBJ2-3|TRBV7-9|-
TGTGCCAGCAGCTTCAAGCGGGGCACAGATACGCAGTATTTT
CASSFKRGTDTQYF
>-|TRBJ2-1|TRBV5-4|TRBD1
TGTGCCAGCAGCTGGCCAGCCGGGACAGGGGGGAATGAGCAGTTCTTC
CASSWPAGTGGNEQFF
>-|TRBJ2-4|TRBV23-1|-
TGCGCCAGCAGTCAATCCCGGGTAGCCAAAAACATTCAGTACTTC
CASSQSRVAKNIQYF
>-|TRBJ1-2|TRBV13|-
TGTGCCAGCAGCTTAGGCCAGGCCACCACCTTC
CASSLGQATTF
>-|TRBJ1-5|TRBV12-5|-
TGTGCTAGTGGTTTGGACAGGGTCAATCAGCCCCAGCATTTT
CASGLDRVNQPQHF